These T cell receptor beta chains were read from a single sample in a study of blood T cell repertoires in COVID-19. Using immunoSEQ multiplex PCR, the repertoire was profiled, and TCRdb retains in-frame clones only, with some absent. Among about 210,000 clones, roughly 87% were seen once, and the ten largest hold 7% to 9%. Input material: PBMCs or T cells enriched from blood (not recorded which). All receptors derive from a man younger than 45 in a cohort exposed to, infected with or recovered from COVID-19 (not recorded which). CDR3s include the opening cysteine and the closing phenylalanine or tryptophan. A D gene is named only where the DNA matches it firmly. Size tells how often a clone was seen (once, few, many) or the class of an expanded clone, and some rows leave it out.

j_call,clone_size,cdr3_length,d_call,v_call,cdr3_aa,cdr3_nt
TRBJ2-1,few,15,.,TRBV5-6,CASSLGRRTNNEQFF,TGTGCCAGCAGCTTAGGGAGAAGAACAAACAATGAGCAGTTCTTC
TRBJ2-2,.,15,.,TRBV19,CASSTLLRGTGELFF,TGTGCCAGTAGTACATTACTCAGGGGCACCGGGGAGCTGTTTTTT
TRBJ2-5,.,15,.,TRBV5-6,CASSQGGWVKETQYF,TGTGCCAGCAGCCAGGGTGGGTGGGTCAAAGAGACCCAGTACTTC
TRBJ2-5,.,15,TRBD2,TRBV9,CASSEGSGIQETQYF,TGTGCCAGCAGCGAGGGGAGCGGGATCCAAGAGACCCAGTACTTC
TRBJ1-1,.,18,.,TRBV11-2,CASSFSFYGGRETTEAFF,TGTGCCAGCAGCTTTTCGTTTTATGGTGGCAGGGAAACCACTGAAGCTTTCTTT
TRBJ2-7,.,13,.,TRBV7-3,CASSLKAGDEQYF,TGTGCCAGCAGCTTAAAAGCGGGCGACGAGCAGTACTTC
TRBJ2-1,.,18,TRBD2,TRBV6-2/TRBV6-3,CASSYPPWTSGRENEQFF,TGTGCCAGCAGTTACCCCCCTTGGACTAGCGGGAGGGAAAATGAGCAGTTCTTC
TRBJ1-1,.,14,TRBD1,TRBV6-5,CASSLQGVNTEAFF,TGTGCCAGCAGTCTACAGGGGGTGAACACTGAAGCTTTCTTT
TRBJ2-5,.,15,TRBD2,TRBV7-3,CASSSVGGDGETQYF,TGTGCCAGCAGCTCCGTGGGAGGGGATGGCGAGACCCAGTACTTC
TRBJ2-1,.,16,.,TRBV7-9,CASSRKRTLFRGEQFF,TGTGCCAGCAGCCGCAAGAGGACTCTCTTCAGGGGTGAGCAGTTCTTC
TRBJ2-3,.,18,TRBD2,TRBV7-3,CASSLSGIAGGNTDTQYF,TGTGCCAGCAGCTTAAGTGGAATAGCGGGAGGGAACACAGATACGCAGTATTTT
TRBJ2-2,.,14,TRBD2,TRBV19,CASNVAGGTGELFF,TGTGCCAGTAATGTAGCGGGAGGCACCGGGGAGCTGTTTTTT
TRBJ2-1,.,16,TRBD2,TRBV3-1/TRBV3-2,CASGRGAGVSYNEQFF,TGTGCCAGCGGGAGAGGAGCGGGAGTTTCCTACAATGAGCAGTTCTTC
TRBJ1-5,.,15,TRBD1,TRBV6-5,CASSVGTGENQPQHF,TGTGCCAGCAGCGTAGGGACAGGGGAAAATCAGCCCCAGCATTTT
TRBJ2-1,.,20,TRBD2,TRBV7-3,CASSPTPGLAGGSSYNEQFF,TGTGCCAGCAGCCCAACCCCGGGACTAGCGGGAGGCAGCTCCTACAATGAGCAGTTCTTC
TRBJ1-3,.,17,.,TRBV19,CAREDRIGILTGNTIYF,TGTGCCAGAGAGGATCGTATCGGGATCCTAACTGGAAACACCATATATTTT
TRBJ2-3,once,12,.,TRBV2,CASRLAPDTQYF,TGTGCCAGCAGATTAGCCCCAGATACGCAGTATTTT
TRBJ2-5,.,15,TRBD2,TRBV28,CATSLSGGVSETQYF,TGTGCCACCAGTTTGTCGGGAGGCGTAAGCGAGACCCAGTACTTC
TRBJ1-2,.,16,.,TRBV18,CASSPPGRNRANGYTF,TGTGCCAGCTCACCACCGGGTCGCAACAGGGCGAATGGCTACACCTTC
TRBJ1-2,few,13,.,TRBV28,CASLSGVNYGYTF,TGTGCCAGTCTTTCGGGGGTTAACTATGGCTACACCTTC
TRBJ2-1,once,14,.,TRBV5-1,CASSPPISRNEQFF,TGCGCCAGCAGCCCCCCCATTTCGAGGAATGAGCAGTTCTTC
TRBJ1-1,.,13,.,TRBV7-2,CASSTYRVTEAFF,TGTGCCAGCAGCACCTACAGGGTCACTGAAGCTTTCTTT
TRBJ1-2,few,13,.,TRBV10-2,CASSEDRDYGYTF,TGCGCCAGCAGTGAAGACAGAGACTATGGCTACACCTTC
TRBJ1-4,.,18,TRBD1,TRBV4-3,CASSQGSPRDRGNEKLFF,TGCGCCAGCAGCCAAGGATCCCCTAGGGACAGGGGTAATGAAAAACTGTTTTTT
TRBJ2-1,.,14,TRBD2,TRBV6-4,CASSEGGRPSEQFF,TGTGCCAGCAGTGAAGGCGGGAGGCCCAGTGAGCAGTTCTTC
TRBJ2-1,.,12,.,TRBV3-1/TRBV3-2,CASSPRLAEQFF,TGTGCCAGCAGCCCCCGCCTAGCGGAGCAGTTCTTC
TRBJ2-1,.,12,.,TRBV27,CATGSGDNEQFF,TGTGCCACCGGAAGCGGCGACAATGAGCAGTTCTTC
TRBJ2-7,few,14,.,TRBV27,CASSLVQGWHEQYF,TGTGCCAGCAGTTTGGTACAGGGCTGGCACGAGCAGTACTTC
TRBJ2-3,.,16,.,TRBV7-6,CASSLALAGLTDTQYF,TGTGCCAGCAGCTTAGCGCTGGCGGGACTGACAGATACGCAGTATTTT
TRBJ2-7,.,14,.,TRBV19,CASSMGGGMNEQYF,TGTGCCAGTAGTATGGGGGGTGGCATGAACGAGCAGTACTTC
TRBJ1-5,.,15,.,TRBV28,CASRRGGGGIQPQHF,TGTGCCAGCAGGAGGGGGGGAGGTGGAATTCAGCCCCAGCATTTT
TRBJ2-1,.,17,TRBD1,TRBV28,CASRRRISDRAYNEQFF,TGTGCCAGCAGAAGGAGGATTTCGGACAGGGCTTACAATGAGCAGTTCTTC
TRBJ1-5,.,16,.,TRBV5-1,CASSLGSDNSNQPQHF,TGCGCCAGCAGCTTGGGGTCGGACAATAGCAATCAGCCCCAGCATTTT
TRBJ1-5,.,15,.,TRBV28,CASRPPSGHKQPQHF,TGTGCCAGCAGACCTCCCTCGGGACACAAGCAGCCCCAGCATTTT
TRBJ2-5,.,15,.,TRBV15,CATSRGRGSAETQYF,TGTGCCACCAGCAGAGGTAGAGGGTCGGCAGAGACCCAGTACTTC
TRBJ2-2,.,16,TRBD1,TRBV19,CASKLTGVVSTGELFF,TGTGCCAGTAAACTAACAGGGGTGGTAAGCACCGGGGAGCTGTTTTTT
TRBJ1-1,.,15,.,TRBV5-4,CASSFGGDIDTEAFF,TGTGCCAGCAGCTTCGGTGGGGACATCGACACTGAAGCTTTCTTT
TRBJ1-2,.,14,.,TRBV6-5,CATLSISLFHGYTF,TGTGCCACATTGTCAATTAGCCTCTTCCATGGCTACACCTTC
TRBJ1-2,.,15,.,TRBV27,CASSLSTQGGYGYTF,TGTGCCAGCAGTTTGTCGACACAGGGTGGCTATGGCTACACCTTC
TRBJ2-3,.,15,.,TRBV5-6,CASSPLRGAEDTQYF,TGTGCCAGCAGCCCACTTCGGGGGGCTGAAGATACGCAGTATTTT
TRBJ1-6,.,14,.,TRBV28,CASRRAAPNSPLHF,TGTGCCAGCAGGAGGGCAGCCCCTAATTCACCCCTCCACTTT
TRBJ2-1,.,14,TRBD2,TRBV5-4,CASSWGGLPNEQFF,TGTGCCAGCAGCTGGGGAGGGTTGCCAAATGAGCAGTTCTTC
TRBJ2-2,few,14,.,TRBV9,CASSVRGLDGELFF,TGTGCCAGCAGCGTAAGGGGTTTGGACGGGGAGCTGTTTTTT
TRBJ1-2,.,14,.,TRBV5-1,CASSINRANYGYTF,TGCGCCAGCAGCATCAACAGGGCTAACTATGGCTACACCTTC
TRBJ2-1,.,16,TRBD1,TRBV9,CASSEGDRGKYNEQFF,TGTGCCAGCAGCGAGGGGGACAGGGGGAAGTACAATGAGCAGTTCTTC
TRBJ1-2,.,16,.,TRBV7-9,CASSPTLLQNNYGYTF,TGTGCCAGCAGCCCCACACTACTTCAGAACAACTATGGCTACACCTTC
TRBJ2-3,.,15,.,TRBV11-3,CASSLTPLVKDTQYF,TGTGCCAGCAGCCTCACGCCCCTAGTTAAAGATACGCAGTATTTT
TRBJ2-1,.,15,.,TRBV4-2,CASSPRQPSQNEQFF,TGTGCCAGCAGCCCGCGACAGCCCAGTCAGAATGAGCAGTTCTTC
TRBJ1-5,once,17,.,TRBV5-8,CASSLIFGLQPNQPQHF,TGTGCCAGCAGCTTGATATTTGGTTTACAGCCGAATCAGCCCCAGCATTTT
TRBJ1-5,.,12,TRBD1,TRBV29-1,CSAMTGNQPQHF,TGCAGCGCTATGACAGGGAATCAGCCCCAGCATTTT
TRBJ2-3,.,16,.,TRBV5-4,CASSLSPSLSTDTQYF,TGTGCCAGCAGCTTGAGCCCCTCACTTAGCACAGATACGCAGTATTTT